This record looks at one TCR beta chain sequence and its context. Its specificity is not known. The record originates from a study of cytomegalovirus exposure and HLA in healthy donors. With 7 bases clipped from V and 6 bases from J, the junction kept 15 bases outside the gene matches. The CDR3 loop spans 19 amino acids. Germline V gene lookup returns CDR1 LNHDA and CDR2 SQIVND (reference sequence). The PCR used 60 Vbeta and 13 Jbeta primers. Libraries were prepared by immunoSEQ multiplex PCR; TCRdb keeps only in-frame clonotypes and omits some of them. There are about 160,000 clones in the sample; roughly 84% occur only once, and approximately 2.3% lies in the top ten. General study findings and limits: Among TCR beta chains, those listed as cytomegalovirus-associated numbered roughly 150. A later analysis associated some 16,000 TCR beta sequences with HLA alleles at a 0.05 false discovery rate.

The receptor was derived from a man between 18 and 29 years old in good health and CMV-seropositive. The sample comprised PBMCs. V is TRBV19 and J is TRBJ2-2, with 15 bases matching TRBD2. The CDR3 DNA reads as TGTGCCAGTACTCCCGGACTAGCGGGGGGGCGAAGATGGGCCGGGGAGCTGTTTTTT. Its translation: CASTPGLAGGRRWAGELFF.